A selection of T cell receptor beta chains follows, all from one sample in a study of Graves' ophthalmopathy and Graves' hyperthyroidism. TCRdb processed the multiplex PCR reads anew with MiXCR; each CDR3 protein has one entry. This table holds about 160,000 distinct CDR3 sequences, roughly two fifths found once. The source material was peripheral blood. All receptors come from a man aged 30 to 45 with Graves' ophthalmopathy. CDR3s include the opening cysteine and the closing phenylalanine or tryptophan. A D gene is named only where the DNA matches it firmly. Clone size is given for some rows only: seen once, a few or many times, or a class if the clone is expanded.

j_call v_call clone_size d_call cdr3_length cdr3_aa cdr3_nt
TRBJ1-6 TRBV28 few . 16 CASSFTGSSYNSPLHF TGTGCCAGCAGTTTTACAGGGAGCTCCTATAATTCACCCCTCCACTTT
TRBJ1-6 TRBV6-5 . TRBD1 16 CASSYSTGGGNSPLHF TGTGCCAGCAGTTACTCGACAGGGGGCGGTAATTCACCCCTCCACTTT
TRBJ2-7 TRBV12-3/TRBV12-4 many . 13 CASSFRGQYEQYF TGTGCCAGCAGTTTTCGGGGTCAGTACGAGCAGTACTTC
TRBJ2-5 TRBV28 . TRBD1 13 CASKGQGRETQYF TGTGCCAGCAAGGGACAGGGGAGGGAGACCCAGTACTTC
TRBJ1-2 TRBV7-8 . . 13 CASSSNSLLGYTF TGTGCCAGCAGCTCGAACAGCCTTTTGGGCTACACCTTC
TRBJ2-7 TRBV19 . . 13 CASSPGLPYEQYF TGTGCCAGTAGTCCCGGGCTCCCCTACGAGCAGTACTTC
TRBJ2-4 TRBV20-1 few . 15 CSARRDNQAKNIQYF TGCAGTGCTAGACGAGACAACCAAGCCAAAAACATTCAGTACTTC
TRBJ2-7 TRBV2 . . 12 CASKYGEYEQYF TGTGCCAGCAAGTATGGGGAATACGAGCAGTACTTC
TRBJ1-5 TRBV18 many . 13 CASSGGSNQPQHF TGTGCCAGCTCAGGGGGGAGCAATCAGCCCCAGCATTTT
TRBJ2-7 TRBV4-3 many . 14 CASSQARELYEQYF TGCGCCAGCAGCCAAGCCAGGGAGCTGTACGAGCAGTACTTC
TRBJ2-2 TRBV7-3 . TRBD1 15 CASSNRDRGSGELFF TGTGCCAGCAGCAACCGGGACAGGGGAAGCGGGGAGCTGTTTTTT
TRBJ2-6 TRBV4-3 . . 16 CASSRAGTSGANVLTF TGCGCCAGCAGCCGCGCGGGAACCTCTGGGGCCAACGTCCTGACTTTC
TRBJ2-7 TRBV29-1 many . 13 CSVVIRGPYEQYF TGCAGCGTTGTAATCCGGGGTCCCTACGAGCAGTACTTC
TRBJ1-2 TRBV11-2 . . 15 CASSLGPGLHYGYTF TGTGCCAGCAGCTTAGGGCCAGGGCTCCACTATGGCTACACCTTC
TRBJ1-2 TRBV28 many TRBD1 18 CASSASLITTGQYYGYTF TGTGCCAGCAGTGCATCCCTTATTACCACGGGACAGTACTATGGCTACACCTTC
TRBJ1-6 TRBV7-3 many . 13 CASSLVPETPLHF TGTGCCAGCAGCTTAGTCCCGGAAACACCCCTCCACTTT